This record covers a single TCR beta chain. As yet, its antigen is unknown. Data came from immunoSEQ multiplex PCR; TCRdb stores just in-frame clones and leaves some out. Among over a thousand clones, about 82% were seen once, and the ten largest hold roughly 6%. Germline V gene data show CDR1 as MNHNY and CDR2 as SVGAGI (reference sequence). The length of the CDR3 is 15 residues. J was trimmed by 1 base and V by 4 bases; bases with no gene match: 7. The data originate from a study of chemoradiotherapy in HPV16-positive cancers. At the level of the study: Functional T-cell assays on a couple of HPV16-positive patients' cells defined candidate HPV-specific clones and common TCR motifs. Study-level findings and limits: Candidate HPV-specific clones and E7-related TCR motifs grew in tumor during treatment. Better recurrence-free survival went with HPV-responsive T-cell expansion in HPV16-positive patients.

The receptor comes from a human donor with HPV-associated anogenital cancer. The sequencing here drew on tumor tissue, taken from a patient who underwent chemoradiotherapy. The rearrangement uses TRBV6-6 and TRBJ2-7; 7 nucleotides agree with TRBD1. This chain's CDR3 is CASSSASTGSYEQYF. In DNA form, the CDR3 reads TGTGCCAGCAGTTCCGCCTCGACAGGGTCCTACGAGCAGTACTTC.